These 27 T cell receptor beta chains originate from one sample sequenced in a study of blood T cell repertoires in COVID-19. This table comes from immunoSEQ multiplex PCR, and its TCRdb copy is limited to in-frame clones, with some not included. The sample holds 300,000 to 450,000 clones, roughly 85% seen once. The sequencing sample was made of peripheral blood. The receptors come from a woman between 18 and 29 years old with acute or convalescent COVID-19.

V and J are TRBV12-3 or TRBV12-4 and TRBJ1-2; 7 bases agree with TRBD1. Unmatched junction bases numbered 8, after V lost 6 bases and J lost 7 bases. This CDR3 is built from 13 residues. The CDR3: CASSTGVWGGYTF. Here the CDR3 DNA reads TGTGCCAGCAGCACAGGGGTGTGGGGTGGCTACACCTTC.

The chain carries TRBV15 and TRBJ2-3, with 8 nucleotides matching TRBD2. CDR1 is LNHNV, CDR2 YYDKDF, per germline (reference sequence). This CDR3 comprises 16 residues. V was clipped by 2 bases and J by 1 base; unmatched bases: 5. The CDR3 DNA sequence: TGTGCCACCAGCAGAAAAACGGGAGGGGGCACAGATACGCAGTATTTT. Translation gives CATSRKTGGGTDTQYF.

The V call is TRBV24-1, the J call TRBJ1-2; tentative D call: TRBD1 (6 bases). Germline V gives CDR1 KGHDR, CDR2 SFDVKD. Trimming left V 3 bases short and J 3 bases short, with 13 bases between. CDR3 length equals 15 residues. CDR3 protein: CATSDPQGEYYGYTF. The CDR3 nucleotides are TGTGCCACCAGTGATCCACAGGGTGAGTACTATGGCTACACCTTC.

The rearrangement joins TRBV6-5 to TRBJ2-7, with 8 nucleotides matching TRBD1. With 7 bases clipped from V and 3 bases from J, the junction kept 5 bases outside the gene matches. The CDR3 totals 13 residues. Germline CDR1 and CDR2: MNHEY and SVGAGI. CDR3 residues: CASTGQGNYEQYF. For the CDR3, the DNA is TGTGCCAGCACTGGACAGGGTAACTACGAGCAGTACTTC.

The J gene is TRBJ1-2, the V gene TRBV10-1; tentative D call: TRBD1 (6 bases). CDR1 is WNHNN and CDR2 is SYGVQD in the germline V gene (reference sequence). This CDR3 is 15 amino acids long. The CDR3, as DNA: TGCGCACTAAGTGAGGGGGGGGCAGCGGGCTATGGCTACACCTTC. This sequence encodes CALSEGGAAGYGYTF.

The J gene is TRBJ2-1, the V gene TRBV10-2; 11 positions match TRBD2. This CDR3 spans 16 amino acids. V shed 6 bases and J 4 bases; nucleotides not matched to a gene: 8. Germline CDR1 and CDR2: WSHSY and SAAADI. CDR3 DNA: TGCGCCAGCAGGGTTATTAGCGGGGGGGCATACAATGAGCAGTTCTTC. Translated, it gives CASRVISGGAYNEQFF.

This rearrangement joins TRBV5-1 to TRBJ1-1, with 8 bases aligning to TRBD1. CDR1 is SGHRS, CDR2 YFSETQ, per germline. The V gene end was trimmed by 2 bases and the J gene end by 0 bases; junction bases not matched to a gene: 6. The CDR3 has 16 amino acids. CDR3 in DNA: TGCGCCAGCAGCTTAGGACAGGGACTAATGAACACTGAAGCTTTCTTT. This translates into CASSLGQGLMNTEAFF.

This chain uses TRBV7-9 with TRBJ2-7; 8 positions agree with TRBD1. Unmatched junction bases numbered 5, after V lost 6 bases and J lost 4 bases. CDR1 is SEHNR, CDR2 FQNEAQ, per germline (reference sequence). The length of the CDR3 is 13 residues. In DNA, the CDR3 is TGTGCCAGCAGTGGACAGGGAGAATACGAGCAGTACTTC. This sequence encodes CASSGQGEYEQYF.

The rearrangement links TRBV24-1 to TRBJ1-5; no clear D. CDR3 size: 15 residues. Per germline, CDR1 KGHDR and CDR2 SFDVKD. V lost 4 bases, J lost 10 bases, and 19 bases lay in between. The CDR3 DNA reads TGTGCCACCAGTGAACCAACTGGGTGGAGGAGACCCCAGCATTTT. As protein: CATSEPTGWRRPQHF.

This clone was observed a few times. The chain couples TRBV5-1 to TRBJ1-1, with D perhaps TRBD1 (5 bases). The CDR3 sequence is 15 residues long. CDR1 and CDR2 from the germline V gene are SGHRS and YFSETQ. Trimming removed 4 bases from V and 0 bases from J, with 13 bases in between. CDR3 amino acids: CASSLWGEMNTEAFF. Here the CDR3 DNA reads TGCGCCAGCAGCCTGTGGGGGGAAATGAACACTGAAGCTTTCTTT.

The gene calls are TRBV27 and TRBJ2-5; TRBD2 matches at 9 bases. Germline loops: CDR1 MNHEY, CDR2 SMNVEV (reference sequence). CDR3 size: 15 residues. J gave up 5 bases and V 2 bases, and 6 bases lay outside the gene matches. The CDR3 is CASSLIAGADETQYF. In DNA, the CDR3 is TGTGCCAGCAGTTTAATAGCGGGAGCTGACGAGACCCAGTACTTC.

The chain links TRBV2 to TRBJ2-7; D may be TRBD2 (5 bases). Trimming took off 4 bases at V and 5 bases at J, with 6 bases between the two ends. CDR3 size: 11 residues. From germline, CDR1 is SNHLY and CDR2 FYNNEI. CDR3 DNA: TGTGCCAGCAGTGCGGGGAACGAGCAGTACTTC. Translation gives CASSAGNEQYF.

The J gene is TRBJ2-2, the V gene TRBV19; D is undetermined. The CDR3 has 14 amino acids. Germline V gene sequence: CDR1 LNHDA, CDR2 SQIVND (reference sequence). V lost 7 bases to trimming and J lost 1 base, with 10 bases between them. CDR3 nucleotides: TGTGCCAGTATGTTTCGACAGAACACCGGGGAGCTGTTTTTT. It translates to CASMFRQNTGELFF.

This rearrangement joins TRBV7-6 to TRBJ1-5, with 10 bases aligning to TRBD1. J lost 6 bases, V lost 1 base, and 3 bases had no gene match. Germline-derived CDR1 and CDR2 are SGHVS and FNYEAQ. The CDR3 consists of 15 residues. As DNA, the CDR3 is TGTGCCAGCAGCTTAGGGACAGGGGGAATTCAGCCCCAGCATTTT. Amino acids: CASSLGTGGIQPQHF.

CDR3 bases: TGTGCCAGCAGCTCGGACAGGCTCTACGAGCAGTACTTC. It codes for CASSSDRLYEQYF. The V and J genes are TRBV7-2 and TRBJ2-7, with 7 bases matching TRBD1. V dropped 4 bases and J dropped 3; count of bases not matched to a gene: 3. This CDR3 has 13 amino acids. The V gene's germline CDR1 is SGHTA and CDR2 FQGNSA.

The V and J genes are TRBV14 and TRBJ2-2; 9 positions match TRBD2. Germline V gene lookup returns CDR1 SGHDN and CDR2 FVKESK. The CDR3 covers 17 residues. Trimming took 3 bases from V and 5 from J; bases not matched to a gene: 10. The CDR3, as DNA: TGTGCCAGCAGCCAGTCCCTAGCGGGGTTTCAAACCGGGGAGCTGTTTTTT. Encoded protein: CASSQSLAGFQTGELFF.

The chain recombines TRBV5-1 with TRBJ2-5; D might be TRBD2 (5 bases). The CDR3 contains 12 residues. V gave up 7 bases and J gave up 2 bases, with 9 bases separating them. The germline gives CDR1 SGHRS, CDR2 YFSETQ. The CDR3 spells CASGGLQETQYF. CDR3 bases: TGCGCCAGCGGAGGACTTCAAGAGACCCAGTACTTC. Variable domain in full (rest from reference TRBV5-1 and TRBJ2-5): KAGVTQTPRYLIKTRGQQVTLSCSPISGHRSVSWYQQTPGQGLQFLFEYFSETQRNKGNFPGRFSGRQFSNSRSEMNVSTLELGDSALYLCASGGLQETQYFGPGTRLLVL.

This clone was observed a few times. The CDR3 DNA reads as TGTGCCAGCAGCCATACAGGGGGGTCCTACTCTGGAAACACCATATATTTT. This gives the protein CASSHTGGSYSGNTIYF. J is TRBJ1-3 and V is TRBV7-9; TRBD1 aligns across 8 bases. The germline gives CDR1 SEHNR, CDR2 FQNEAQ (reference sequence). The CDR3 loop spans 17 amino acids. V was clipped by 5 bases and J by 0 bases; unmatched bases: 9.

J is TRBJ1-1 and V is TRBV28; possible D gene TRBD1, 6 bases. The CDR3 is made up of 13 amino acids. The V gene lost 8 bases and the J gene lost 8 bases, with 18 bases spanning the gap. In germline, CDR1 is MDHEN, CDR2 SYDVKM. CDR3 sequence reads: CASRPAGAGEAFF. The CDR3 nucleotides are TGTGCCAGCCGACCGGCAGGGGCTGGAGAAGCTTTCTTT.

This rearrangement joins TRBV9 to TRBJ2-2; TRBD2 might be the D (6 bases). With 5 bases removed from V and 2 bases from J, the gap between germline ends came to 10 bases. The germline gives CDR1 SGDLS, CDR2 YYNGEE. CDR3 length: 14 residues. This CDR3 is CASRGGLNTGELFF. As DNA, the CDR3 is TGTGCCAGCAGGGGGGGACTTAACACCGGGGAGCTGTTTTTT.

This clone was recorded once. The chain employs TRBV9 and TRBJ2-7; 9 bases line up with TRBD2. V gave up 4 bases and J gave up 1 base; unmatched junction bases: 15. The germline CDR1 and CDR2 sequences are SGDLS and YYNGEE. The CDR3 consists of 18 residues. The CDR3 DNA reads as TGTGCCAGCAGCCCCCCTGAGGGGAGCGGGAGGACGTCCTACGAGCAGTACTTC. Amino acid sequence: CASSPPEGSGRTSYEQYF.

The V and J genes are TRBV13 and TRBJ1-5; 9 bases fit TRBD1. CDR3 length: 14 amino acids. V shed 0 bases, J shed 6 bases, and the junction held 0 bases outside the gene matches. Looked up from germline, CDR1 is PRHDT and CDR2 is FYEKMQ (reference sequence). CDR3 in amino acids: CASSLGDRGQPQHF. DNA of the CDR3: TGTGCCAGCAGCTTAGGGGACAGGGGTCAGCCCCAGCATTTT.

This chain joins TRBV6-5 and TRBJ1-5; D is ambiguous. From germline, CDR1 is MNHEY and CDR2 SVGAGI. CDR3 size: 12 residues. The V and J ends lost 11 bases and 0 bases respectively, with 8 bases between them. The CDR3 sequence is CASGFSNQPQHF. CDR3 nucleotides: TGTGCCTCGGGTTTTAGCAATCAGCCCCAGCATTTT.

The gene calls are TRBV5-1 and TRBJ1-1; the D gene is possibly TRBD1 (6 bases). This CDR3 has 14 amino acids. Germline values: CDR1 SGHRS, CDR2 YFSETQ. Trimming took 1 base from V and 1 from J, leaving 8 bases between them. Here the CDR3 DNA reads TGCGCCAGCAGCTTGATGGGACAGAACACTGAAGCTTTCTTT. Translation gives CASSLMGQNTEAFF.

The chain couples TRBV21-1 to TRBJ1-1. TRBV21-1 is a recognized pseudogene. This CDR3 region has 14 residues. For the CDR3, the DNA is TGTGCCAGCAGCAAAGAGTGGCGGTACACTGAAGCTTTCTTT. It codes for CASSKEWRYTEAFF.

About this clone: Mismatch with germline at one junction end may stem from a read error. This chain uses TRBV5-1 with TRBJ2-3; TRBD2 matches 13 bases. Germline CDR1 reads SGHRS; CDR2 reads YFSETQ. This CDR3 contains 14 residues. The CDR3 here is CASSYGLAGDAQYF. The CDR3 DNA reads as TGCGCCAGCAGCTACGGACTAGCGGGAGATGCGCAGTATTTT.

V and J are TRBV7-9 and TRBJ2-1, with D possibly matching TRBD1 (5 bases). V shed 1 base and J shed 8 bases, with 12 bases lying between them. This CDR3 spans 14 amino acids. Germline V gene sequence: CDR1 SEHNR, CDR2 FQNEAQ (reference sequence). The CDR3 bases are TGTGCCAGCAGCTTAGGAAAGGGGCCGGATGAGCAGTTCTTC. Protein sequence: CASSLGKGPDEQFF.